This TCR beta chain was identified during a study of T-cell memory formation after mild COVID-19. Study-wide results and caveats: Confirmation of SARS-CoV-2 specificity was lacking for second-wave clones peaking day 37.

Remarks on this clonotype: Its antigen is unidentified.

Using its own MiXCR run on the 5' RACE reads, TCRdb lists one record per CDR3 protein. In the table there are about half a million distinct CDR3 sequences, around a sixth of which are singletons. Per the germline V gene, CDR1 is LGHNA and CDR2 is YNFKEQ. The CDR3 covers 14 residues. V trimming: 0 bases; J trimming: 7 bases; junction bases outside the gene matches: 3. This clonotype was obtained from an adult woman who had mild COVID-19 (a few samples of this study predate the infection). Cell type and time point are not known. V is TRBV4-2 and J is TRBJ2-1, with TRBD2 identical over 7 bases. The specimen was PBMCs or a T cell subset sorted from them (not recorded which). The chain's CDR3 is CASSQEGLVNEQFF. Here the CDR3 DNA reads TGTGCCAGCAGCCAAGAAGGACTAGTGAATGAGCAGTTCTTC.